The 9 T cell receptor beta chains given below trace back to one sample, sequenced in a study of T-cell reconstitution after alpha-beta-depleted transplantation in children (dated by TCRdb to the mid-2010s). The treatment or condition label for this specimen denotes: allogeneic hematopoietic cell transplantation with graft depleted of TCRalphabeta T cells and CD19 B cells. The library was obtained by PCR. Sequencer: Illumina HiSeq 2500. To normalize quantification of the TCRbeta repertoire, the TCR libraries were built with molecular barcoding that relied on unique molecular identifiers. TCRdb reprocessed the public reads (quality trimming at Q25 with fastp, clone calling with MiXCR) and kept in-frame beta chains. All rows with the same CDR3 protein become a single entry with the most common DNA and genes. The sample table records about 440,000 distinct CDR3 sequences; 43% of these occur just once. The ten largest clones add up to 27% of the sample.

Sample: PBMCs, taken before TCRalphabeta/CD19-depleted stem cell transplant. Every receptor here comes from a girl aged 2-10 years with aplastic anemia, due to receive a stem cell transplant.

This clonotype turned up a few times. The rearrangement links TRBV5-1 to TRBJ2-7; the D is unclear. V shed 1 base and J shed 2 bases, with 16 bases lying between them. This CDR3 has 16 residues. The V gene's germline CDR1 is SGHRS and CDR2 YFSETQ. As DNA, the CDR3 is TGCGCCAGCAGCTTGCACGTGGTTACAGCCACCTACGAGCAGTACTTC. Its translation: CASSLHVVTATYEQYF.

This CDR3 reads CASSLTGTEQFF. In DNA, the CDR3 is TGTGCCAGCAGTCTCACCGGGACAGAGCAGTTCTTC. The rearrangement links TRBV27 to TRBJ2-1; a weak D match, TRBD1 (6 bases). The germline V gene encodes CDR1 MNHEY and CDR2 SMNVEV (reference sequence). The CDR3 sequence is 12 residues long. Trimming removed 5 bases from V and 10 bases from J, with 12 bases in between.

J is TRBJ2-6 and V is TRBV19; no clear D. V lost 5 bases to trimming and J lost 1 base, with 9 bases between them. The CDR3 loop spans 15 amino acids. The V gene's germline CDR1 is LNHDA and CDR2 SQIVND (reference sequence). The CDR3 loop reads CASSFGQSGANVLTF. DNA for the CDR3: TGTGCCAGTAGTTTTGGTCAATCTGGGGCCAACGTCCTGACTTTC.

The V gene is TRBV28, the J gene TRBJ1-1; D perhaps matches TRBD1 (6 bases). Trimming stripped 4 bases from V and 1 base from J, with 13 bases between. The germline CDR1 and CDR2 sequences are MDHEN and SYDVKM. The CDR3 sequence is 15 residues long. This CDR3 is CASSSMWGRNTEAFF. The CDR3 DNA sequence: TGTGCCAGCAGTTCTATGTGGGGGCGGAACACTGAAGCTTTCTTT.

The chain combines TRBV20-1 with TRBJ1-5; D gene unclear. Germline loops: CDR1 DFQATT, CDR2 SNEGSKA (reference sequence). Trimming removed 6 bases at V and 3 bases at J, with 12 bases between. This CDR3 has 13 residues. The CDR3 here is CSAWMMANQPQHF. As DNA, the CDR3 is TGCAGTGCCTGGATGATGGCCAATCAGCCCCAGCATTTT.

On this clonotype itself: This may come from a read error, since a much larger clone is one base off. The chain is built from TRBV6-5 and TRBJ1-3; D not certain. This CDR3 is 15 amino acids long. Germline CDR1 is MNHEY and CDR2 is SVGAGI. The CDR3 DNA reads as TGTGCCAGCAGTTACTCGAAATTCGGAGGAAACACCTTATATTTT. As protein: CASSYSKFGGNTLYF.

The gene calls are TRBV4-2 and TRBJ2-2; 7 positions agree with TRBD1. The length of the CDR3 is 15 residues. In germline, CDR1 is LGHNA, CDR2 YNFKEQ. After removal of 2 bases from V and 5 bases from J, the junction contained 5 bases not matched to a gene. The CDR3 DNA reads as TGTGCCAGCAGCCAACCGGGACAGAGGACCGGGGAGCTGTTTTTT. Residues: CASSQPGQRTGELFF.

CDR3 nucleotides: TGCAGCGTTGCCCTCCAGCCGGGGATTGAAGCTTTCTTT. Its protein product is CSVALQPGIEAFF. This chain uses TRBV29-1 with TRBJ1-1; no firm D call. CDR1 and CDR2 from the germline V gene are SQVTM and ANQGSEA. V gave up 4 bases and J gave up 7 bases, with 16 bases separating them. The CDR3 loop spans 13 amino acids.

This chain links TRBV27 with TRBJ2-2; D ambiguous. There are 17 residues in the CDR3. V was clipped by 6 bases and J by 2 bases, with 19 bases between them. The germline gives CDR1 MNHEY, CDR2 SMNVEV (reference sequence). In DNA form, the CDR3 reads TGTGCCAGCAGCCTCTCCTATCTGGGCGCTAACACCGGGGAGCTGTTTTTT. Translated: CASSLSYLGANTGELFF.